Shown below are 9 T cell receptor beta chains from a single sample sequenced in a study of CD8 T cells in ankylosing spondylitis (dated by TCRdb to about 2017). Library method: 5' RACE. TCRdb lists the instrument as Illumina HiSeq 2500. The public reads were quality trimmed at Q25 with fastp and then assembled into clones with MiXCR by TCRdb, keeping productive beta chains. Rows are combined by CDR3 protein, so each entry shows the most common genes and DNA. The sample yields approximately 100,000 distinct CDR3 sequences; about 24% were counted once. Of the sample, around an eighth is held by the ten largest clones. Sequencing was done on a sample of synovial fluid, either unsorted or a sorted T cell fraction (not recorded which). The origin of the receptors is a male donor with ankylosing spondylitis.

This clonotype was found a few times. The chain has TRBV5-1 and TRBJ2-6; TRBD2 is a possible D gene (5 bases). CDR3 length: 16 amino acids. V gave up 2 bases and J gave up 3 bases, with 12 bases separating them. Germline CDR1 reads SGHRS; CDR2 reads YFSETQ. CDR3 in amino acids: CASSLSLGSGANVLTF. The DNA of the CDR3 is TGCGCCAGCAGCTTATCTTTAGGGAGTGGGGCCAACGTCCTGACTTTC.

This clonotype appeared a few times. The rearrangement uses TRBV27 and TRBJ2-1; 8 nucleotides match TRBD2. J was trimmed by 0 bases and V by 5 bases; bases with no gene match: 3. Germline V gives CDR1 MNHEY, CDR2 SMNVEV (reference sequence). The CDR3 loop spans 15 amino acids. In DNA, the CDR3 is TGTGCCAGCAGTCGGGGGGGGAGCTCCTACAATGAGCAGTTCTTC. This gives the protein CASSRGGSSYNEQFF.

The rearrangement uses TRBV3-1 and TRBJ2-3; 10 positions match TRBD2. V lost 0 bases to trimming and J lost 4 bases; unmatched junction nucleotides: 4. The length of the CDR3 is 16 residues. From germline, CDR1 is LGHDT and CDR2 YNNKEL (reference sequence). The DNA for the CDR3 is TGTGCCAGCAGCCAAGAGCGAGCGGGAGGGGCAGATACGCAGTATTTT. This codes for CASSQERAGGADTQYF.

The CDR3 sequence: CASSELTDTQYF. The CDR3 DNA reads as TGTGCCAGCAGCGAACTCACAGATACGCAGTATTTT. The V and J genes are TRBV2 and TRBJ2-3; D ambiguous. The CDR3 runs 12 residues. Germline CDR1 and CDR2: SNHLY and FYNNEI. Trimming took 6 bases from V and 2 from J, leaving 6 bases between them.

This rearrangement joins TRBV12-3 or TRBV12-4 to TRBJ1-6; D not resolved. V lost 6 bases to trimming and J lost 10 bases, with 13 bases between them. This CDR3 comprises 13 residues. The CDR3 DNA reads TGTGCCAGCAGCTCCTACCAAGACTCACCCCTCCACTTT. Protein sequence: CASSSYQDSPLHF.

In this sample, this clonotype turned up many times. V usage is TRBV18 and J usage is TRBJ2-5, with D maybe TRBD2 (5 bases). V was trimmed by 2 bases and J by 5 bases, leaving 6 bases between them. The germline V gene encodes CDR1 KGHSH and CDR2 LQKENI. The length of the CDR3 is 12 residues. CDR3 bases: TGTGCCAGCTCACCAGGCGGGGAGACCCAGTACTTC. Translation gives CASSPGGETQYF.

This clonotype was seen a handful of times. V and J are TRBV5-1 and TRBJ1-1; 8 nucleotides agree with TRBD1. After removal of 3 bases from V and 5 bases from J, the junction contained 9 bases not matched to a gene. CDR1 is SGHRS and CDR2 is YFSETQ in the germline V gene. The CDR3 consists of 15 residues. Here the CDR3 DNA reads TGCGCCAGCAGCTCCTGGGGACAGGAAGGGACTGAAGCTTTCTTT. It encodes CASSSWGQEGTEAFF.

The rearrangement links TRBV11-2 to TRBJ2-3; D remains unclear. The CDR3 runs to 13 residues. In germline, CDR1 is SGHAT, CDR2 FQNNGV. Between the trimmed V and J ends, which lost 1 base and 8 bases, there was a span of 10 bases. CDR3 in DNA: TGTGCCAGCAGCTTAGGGATCTTTGGTACGCAGTATTTT. Translation gives CASSLGIFGTQYF.

The V call is TRBV29-1, the J call TRBJ2-3; 7 nucleotides line up with TRBD2. Germline V lookup: CDR1 SQVTM, CDR2 ANQGSEA. The CDR3 covers 17 residues. J gave up 1 base and V 2 bases, and 12 bases lay outside the gene matches. The CDR3, as DNA: TGCAGCGTTGAATTTTCAGGACTAGGGTCGGGCACAGATACGCAGTATTTT. Translating it yields CSVEFSGLGSGTDTQYF.